These 5 T cell receptor beta chains came from one sample sequenced in a study of blood T cells in healthy people across ages. Then a second PCR, running roughly 7 to 12 cycles, was carried out with a sample-barcoded 5' primer and a J-beta primer mix. TCRdb reprocessed the 5' RACE reads with MiXCR, giving one entry per CDR3 protein. Here the sample spans about 1,400,000 distinct CDR3 sequences, approximately 60% being singletons. The sequenced sample was blood. The receptors stem from a man between 18 and 35 years old in good health.

This clonotype was seen a handful of times. Written as DNA, the CDR3 is TGTGCCAGCAGCTCTGACGGAAGACTAGAGACCCAGTACTTC. This encodes CASSSDGRLETQYF. This rearrangement joins TRBV7-9 to TRBJ2-5, with no clear D. V was cut by 4 bases and J by 4 bases, with 13 bases left in between. Germline V gene lookup returns CDR1 SEHNR and CDR2 FQNEAQ (reference sequence). The CDR3 runs to 14 residues.

This clonotype is a singleton in its sample. This chain uses TRBV2 with TRBJ2-1; possibly TRBD1 for D (6 bases). The CDR3 loop spans 14 amino acids. Per germline, CDR1 SNHLY and CDR2 FYNNEI. V lost 4 bases and J 7 bases, leaving 14 bases between the germline ends. As DNA, the CDR3 is TGTGCCAGCAGTGCCAGGGGTGAGGTTAATGAGCAGTTCTTC. This sequence encodes CASSARGEVNEQFF. Supplemented by reference TRBV2 and TRBJ2-1, the full variable domain reads EPEVTQTPSHQVTQMGQEVILRCVPISNHLYFYWYRQILGQKVEFLVSFYNNEISEKSEIFDDQFSVERPDGSNFTLKIRSTKLEDSAMYFCASSARGEVNEQFFGPGTRLTVL.

With respect to this clonotype: Sequence at one end of the junction differs from germline and may be a read error. The chain recombines TRBV7-2 with TRBJ2-3, with a tentative D call TRBD2 (5 bases). Germline CDR1 SGHTA, CDR2 FQGNSA. CDR3 size: 15 residues. The CDR3 region is CAGSLRRVSTDTQYF. DNA of the CDR3: TGTGCCGGCAGCTTAAGGCGGGTTAGCACAGATACGCAGTATTTT.

The V gene is TRBV7-2, the J gene TRBJ2-7; TRBD1 or TRBD2 may be the D gene (5 bases each). The germline V and J ends were trimmed by 2 bases and 1 base, with 18 bases remaining between them. CDR1 SGHTA and CDR2 FQGNSA come from the germline V gene. This CDR3 has 17 residues. Here the CDR3 reads CASSLFSGTVHSYEQYF. CDR3 bases: TGTGCCAGCAGCTTATTCTCCGGGACGGTCCATTCCTACGAGCAGTACTTC.

The chain links TRBV12-3 or TRBV12-4 to TRBJ2-7; D gene unclear. The ends were cut back, 8 bases at V and 3 bases at J, with 14 bases in the middle. The CDR3 has 13 residues. CDR3 amino acids: CASGREENYEQYF. The CDR3 DNA reads as TGTGCCAGCGGACGTGAGGAAAACTACGAGCAGTACTTC.